The T cell receptor (beta chain) under discussion was sequenced for a study of OX40 agonist ivuxolimab in advanced cancers. Regarding the study in general: Ivuxolimab was an agonistic, fully human IgG2 monoclonal antibody directed against OX40 (CD134), a costimulatory receptor. Intravenous ivuxolimab was administered to patients every 2 weeks at six dose levels: 0.01, 0.1, 0.3, 1.5, 3 and 10 mg/kg. Among the approximately 54 dose-escalation patients, some 19 had hepatocellular carcinoma, roughly 15 melanoma, 9 renal cell carcinoma and 9 head and neck cancer. In the dose-escalation cohort, 70% to 85% of patients were male, and the mean age was approximately 60 years, with a range of 23 to 79. Prior anti-PD-1, anti-PD-L1 or anti-CTLA-4 therapy was permitted, and approximately 42% of dose-escalation patients had received checkpoint inhibitors. Partial responses were achieved by three dose-escalation patients, of whom one had hepatocellular carcinoma and two had cutaneous melanoma. The point of sequencing TCRbeta in the periphery was to test whether ivuxolimab changed TCR sequence diversity and drove clonal T-cell expansion. The monotherapy dose-escalation portion (N = 52 patients) of the phase I ivuxolimab trial is reported in the paper. Points the paper makes about the study in general: The antigen specificity of the peripheral T cells that underwent clonal expansion was not determined. In partial responders in the 0.1-3.0 mg/kg groups, normalized peripheral clonal expansion was found to be among the lowest, especially among CD8+ T cells. Low levels of normalized T-cell clonal expansion were also seen in some nonresponding patients. At doses of 0.1 to 3.0 mg/kg, clonal expansion of both CD4+ and CD8+ T cells in blood was seen between baseline and week 6. On average, CD8+ T cells showed more expanded clones than CD4+ T cells after ivuxolimab.

The trial excluded patients who had a history of autoimmune disease or were on systemic immunosuppression. In every dose cohort, peripheral blood was drawn for TCR sequencing at baseline, cycle 4 day 1, and cycle 7 day 1. The samples were taken from a phase I, first-in-human, multicenter, open-label dose-escalation trial of ivuxolimab. Adults with locally advanced or metastatic melanoma, renal cell, hepatocellular, or head and neck squamous cell carcinoma were enrolled in the trial. CD4+ and CD8+ T cells were sorted separately from peripheral blood before TCR sequencing. On this clone: Its antigen target is currently unknown. No qualities accompany the bases; no much larger clone lies one base away.

To sequence the TCRbeta CDR3 region, genomic DNA was isolated from the sorted cells. The immunoSEQ Assay was used to sequence the TCRbeta CDR3 regions. Drawn from immuneACCESS, this table holds only the in-frame rearrangements with V and J called that TCRdb kept. Clones are partly lost; checked studies trace under half to an unresolved V gene and leave the rest unexplained. The sample has tens of thousands of clones on record, 88% of them singletons. The top ten hold more than 0.45% of the sample. Via the germline V gene, CDR1 is KGHSH and CDR2 LQKENI. The CDR3, from cysteine to phenylalanine, totals 14 residues. Only the CDR3 portion is preserved as DNA: 42 bases, with reading frame beginning at the first base. After removal of 4 bases from V and 7 bases from J, the junction retains 9 bases not matched to a gene.

The sequence was obtained from an adult with an advanced solid tumor such as melanoma, head and neck, liver or kidney cancer. The V and J genes are TRBV18 and TRBJ1-1, with 7 bases aligning to TRBD1. This sample comprised CD4+ or CD8+ T cells sorted from blood, obtained in a trial of the OX40 agonist ivuxolimab. The DNA is as follows: TGTGCCAGCTCACTCACCGGGACAGAAGATGAAGCTTTCTTT. Its translation reads: CASSLTGTEDEAFF.